This T cell receptor beta chain originates from a study of response to subunit inactivated influenza vaccine. TCRdb reanalysed the RT-PCR reads using MiXCR and keeps one entry per CDR3 protein. The data contain hundreds of thousands of distinct CDR3 sequences, approximately 13% of them seen just once; the ten biggest clones take up around 7.3%. Trimming removed 4 bases at V and 9 bases at J, with 13 bases between. Germline V gene lookup returns CDR1 SGDLS and CDR2 YYNGEE. The CDR3 runs 13 residues. The rearrangement uses TRBV9 and TRBJ2-2, with D perhaps matching TRBD2 (5 bases). The TCR sequence derives from a man in his fifties or sixties who received an inactivated influenza vaccine. The sequencing used PBMCs from blood, collected 14 days before vaccination. For the CDR3, the DNA is TGTGCCAGCAGCCCCCCCCCGGGGTGGGAGCTGTTTTTT. As protein: CASSPPPGWELFF.